What follows describes a single T cell receptor beta chain. This clonotype was observed many times. The antigen this receptor binds is unknown. There are no base qualities to consult, and no much larger clone falls within one base. The time point label of this sample denotes: after trial treatment. The treatment or condition label on this specimen signifies: LDRT plus nivolumab, ipilimumab, low-dose cyclophosphamide and aspirin (RACIN trial). Donors were enrolled in RACIN, a single-arm phase I dose-escalation trial in which nivolumab, ipilimumab, aspirin, low-dose cyclophosphamide and low-dose radiotherapy were combined. To be eligible, a patient needed to have an advanced solid tumor that was TIL-negative. This record belongs to a study of low-dose radiotherapy and immunotherapy resistance in tumors (dated by TCRdb to 2021 to 2024). For the wider study: Patients in Cohort 1 were given 0.5 Gy per fraction every 2 weeks, and the prescribed total PTV dose was 6.5 Gy. In Cohort 2, 1 Gy per fraction was delivered every two weeks, for a total of 13 Gy over 26 weeks. Nivolumab was administered intravenously as a 240 mg flat dose every two weeks, and ipilimumab was administered intravenously at 1 mg/kg every six weeks. Cyclophosphamide 200 mg/m2 was administered intravenously every two weeks, one day before each radiation and immunotherapy administration. Patients took aspirin 300 mg orally once daily for four cycles, starting on cycle 1 day 1. Trial participants were not randomized into treatment groups. The translational analysis covered eight patients: three from the first dose cohort and the first five from the second dose cohort.

The listed sequencing device is Illumina HiSeq 2500. First-strand cDNA was synthesized with Superscript III and a set of TRAV- and TRBV-specific primers, covering both TCRalpha and TCRbeta chains. TCRs were amplified with Phusion for 20 to 25 PCR cycles, with a constant-region primer paired with the adapter attached to the V primers. Isolated mRNA was amplified with the MessageAmp II aRNA Amplification Kit, using a roughly 15-hour in vitro transcription at 37°C. The Dynabeads mRNA DIRECT Purification Kit was used to isolate mRNA for TCR sequencing. Indexed Illumina adapters were added in a second approximately 25-cycle Phusion PCR, and the resulting products were purified with AMPure XP beads. The source study handled its data this way. Using custom Perl scripts, TCR sequences that encoded the same protein were pooled, out-of-frame sequences were dropped, and the abundance of each clonotype was calculated. Any TCR sequence supported by only a single read was excluded from analysis. Among the metrics used to describe the repertoires were Shannon entropy, Gini index, clonality, richness, and the frequency of TCRs shared between repertoires. TCRdb handled the public reads itself, with Q25 trimming in fastp and clone calling in MiXCR, and kept productive beta chains. Identical CDR3 protein sequences are pooled into one entry, listed with their most common genes and DNA. The V and J calls here are based on TCRdb, not the publication. This sample lists approximately 80,000 distinct CDR3 sequences; about 17% were detected once. Together, the top ten hold roughly 1.4% of the sample.

After removal of 2 bases from V and 6 bases from J, the junction retains 4 bases not matched to a gene. Via the germline V gene (reference sequence), CDR1 is SEHNR and CDR2 FQNEAQ. The CDR3 sequence holds 14 residues, the cysteine and phenylalanine included. CDR3 DNA is the only sequence kept; it has 42 bases, read in frame from the first base. This sequence uses TRBV7-9 and TRBJ1-5, and 7 junction bases match TRBD1. This receptor was obtained from a male donor with prostate cancer. Sequences were derived from PBMCs, sampled after low-dose radiotherapy plus immunotherapy. CDR3 region: CASSLKGAGQPQHF. The DNA sequence reads TGTGCCAGCAGCTTAAAGGGGGCCGGTCAGCCCCAGCATTTT.